The present entry profiles one T cell receptor (beta chain) with its context. The antigen this receptor binds is unknown. Base qualities are not recorded, but no much larger clone differs from it by a single base. The time point label here, explained by the study, means: 24 weeks on oral tofacitinib. Sample treatment or condition, as interpreted from the label and publication: oral pan-JAK inhibitor, 5-10 mg twice daily. From alopecia areata patients, peripheral blood was collected along with lesional scalp punch biopsies. PBMCs were isolated by density centrifugation and stained for CD3, CD4 and CD8, after which CD4+ and CD8+ T cells were sorted on a FACSAria. The data belong to a study of CD8+ T cells in alopecia areata (dated by TCRdb to the late 2010s). Background on the whole study: Treated patients were enrolled in an open-label pilot trial of oral tofacitinib at 5 to 10 mg twice daily for moderate-to-severe alopecia areata. Tofacitinib was administered for 6 to 18 months, and 6 months of follow-up off drug were then conducted to assess delayed response and recurrence. The SALT score, which quantifies the percentage of affected scalp surface area, was used to measure disease severity in treated patients. In both human patients and the C3H/HeJ mouse model, the study applied high-throughput TCRbeta sequencing to look at T cell clonal expansion in alopecia areata. In humans, TCRbeta sequencing was performed on scalp tissue and on sorted CD4+ and CD8+ peripheral blood T cells from healthy controls and from patients with patchy or totalis/universalis alopecia areata. Patients on tofacitinib were biopsied at baseline and after 4 and 24 weeks of treatment, and several of the patients also had a later scalp biopsy. Scalp clonality was compared among normal scalp (n=4), patchy alopecia areata scalp (n=8), and alopecia totalis/universalis scalp (n=8). RNA came from the PAXgene miRNA kit for fixed scalp, the miRNeasy kit for PBMCs, and the RNeasy kit for mouse skin. TCRbeta CDR3 regions were amplified by immunoSEQ multiplex PCR with 35 Vbeta forward and 13 Jbeta reverse primers.

The library was prepared using the immunoSEQ multiplex PCR assay. RNA was extracted from all samples and reverse transcribed into cDNA as template for TCR sequencing. SuperScript III was used for first-strand cDNA synthesis, primed with a 2:1 mix of oligo-dT and random hexamers. A synthetic immune receptor repertoire was used to assess amplification bias, and residual bias was removed computationally. The authors' pipeline ran thus. Raw reads were preprocessed to remove errors, and CDR3 was defined according to IMGT conventions as the region from the conserved cysteine to phenylalanine. Clonality was computed by normalizing Shannon entropy by log2 of the number of productive unique TCRs and subtracting the result from 1. CD4 or CD8 identity of scalp clones was inferred by cross-referencing scalp TCRbeta sequences with sorted blood CD4 and CD8 repertoires. In TCRdb, the immuneACCESS table is reduced to in-frame sequences with V and J assigned. These tables do not hold every clone; where another copy was compared, an unresolved V gene accounts for under half, and the others remain unexplained. From that table come the V and J calls and clone size; the DNA was used to work out D and trimming. The sample table lists 150,000 to 200,000 clones, 50% to 65% of them with a count of one. The ten largest clones add up to 11% of the sample.

Findings and caveats that apply to the study as a whole: Tofacitinib significantly lowered scalp clonality and the number of expanded CD8+ clones among the top 100 scalp clones. Scalp TCR repertoire analysis is complicated because resident alphabeta T cells in normal human skin are also sequenced, whereas mouse skin is dominated by gammadelta T cells. TCR sequences shared between patients were less clear than in mice, possibly partly because of HLA diversity in the patient population. Many expanded lesional clones were found to persist in scalp and blood during tofacitinib treatment, and relapse after treatment cessation may be partly explained by this persistence. Because the treated cohort was small and included a single nonresponder, larger studies are needed to assess links between baseline CD8+ expansion and response. Higher clonality and more expanded CD8+ clones were observed in lesional scalp than in normal scalp, particularly in alopecia totalis/universalis, a finding suggestive of antigenic drive.

The V end gives up 9 bases and the J end 5 bases, leaving 8 bases in the junction not matched to a gene. CDR1 LNHDA and CDR2 SQIVND are derived from the germline V gene (reference sequence). Including the terminal cysteine and phenylalanine, the CDR3 comprises 13 residues. CDR3 DNA is the only sequence kept; it has 39 bases, read in frame from the first base. This sequence uses TRBV19 and TRBJ1-1, with TRBD1 identical over 8 junction bases. Sample: CD8+ T cells sorted from blood, taken at week 24, from a patient treated with tofacitinib. This sequence was found in a human donor with alopecia areata. The CDR3 region has the sequence CASLTGGATEAFF. The DNA sequence is given as TGTGCCAGCCTAACAGGGGGGGCAACTGAAGCTTTCTTT.